These 26 T cell receptor beta chains share one sample of origin, sequenced in a study of T cell clones after liver transplantation. Repertoires were generated with immunoSEQ multiplex PCR, while TCRdb's copy carries only in-frame clones and drops some. The table lists 70,000 to 80,000 clones, 90% of them singletons, with 2.7% in the top ten. Here the sequenced sample was CD4+ T cells from blood, taken before liver transplant. The source is a human donor who received a liver transplant.

V is TRBV7-9 and J is TRBJ2-1; 8 positions agree with TRBD1. The CDR3 has 15 amino acids. Germline V gene data show CDR1 as SEHNR and CDR2 as FQNEAQ (reference sequence). Trimming at V came to 5 bases and at J to 3 bases, leaving 6 bases not matched to a gene. CDR3: CASSLEDRDYNEQFF. In nucleotides, the CDR3 is TGTGCCAGCAGCCTAGAGGACAGGGACTACAATGAGCAGTTCTTC.

CDR3 nucleotide sequence: TGTGCCAGCAGCGCTCGACAGGGGATGAACACTGAAGCTTTCTTT. This gives the protein CASSARQGMNTEAFF. The rearrangement uses TRBV9 and TRBJ1-1, with TRBD1 matching 8 bases. The CDR3 is made up of 15 amino acids. Germline V lookup: CDR1 SGDLS, CDR2 YYNGEE. J was trimmed by 0 bases and V by 3 bases; bases with no gene match: 4.

The chain recombines TRBV5-4 with TRBJ2-5; possibly TRBD1 or TRBD2 for D (6 bases each). V dropped 3 bases and J dropped 6 bases, with 18 bases sitting between them. The CDR3 spans 15 residues. Germline V lookup: CDR1 SGHNT, CDR2 YYREEE (reference sequence). The CDR3 spells CASSSEGGLGKTQYF. CDR3 DNA sequence: TGTGCCAGCAGCTCCGAGGGGGGCTTAGGGAAGACCCAGTACTTC.

The chain combines TRBV2 with TRBJ2-7; 8 bases are a match to TRBD2. This CDR3 contains 13 residues. CDR1 and CDR2 (germline): SNHLY, FYNNEI. Trimming cost V 6 bases and J 3 bases; bases outside gene matches: 4. The CDR3 DNA follows: TGTGCCAGCAGGACTAGCGTAAACTACGAGCAGTACTTC. Translating it yields CASRTSVNYEQYF.

This clone was seen a single time. The chain uses TRBV18 and TRBJ1-1, with a possible D match to TRBD1 (6 bases). CDR1 is KGHSH and CDR2 is LQKENI in the germline V gene. This CDR3 is 15 amino acids long. Trimming left V 5 bases short and J 1 base short, with 14 bases between. The CDR3 here is CASSKGNRANTEAFF. The DNA of the CDR3 is TGTGCCAGCTCAAAGGGGAACAGGGCGAACACTGAAGCTTTCTTT.

The chain has TRBV28 and TRBJ2-3; D unresolved. The CDR3 consists of 12 residues. Per the germline V gene, CDR1 is MDHEN and CDR2 is SYDVKM. V gave up 7 bases and J gave up 0 bases, with 5 bases separating them. The CDR3 loop reads CASKTSTDTQYF. In DNA form, the CDR3 reads TGTGCCAGCAAAACTAGCACAGATACGCAGTATTTT.

This chain connects TRBV7-9 to TRBJ1-2; no clear D. Trimming shortened V by 1 base and J by 8 bases, and 5 bases separated the two germline ends. The CDR3 totals 11 residues. The V gene's germline CDR1 is SEHNR and CDR2 FQNEAQ (reference sequence). For the CDR3, the DNA is TGTGCCAGCAGCTTAGGTGGGGGCTACACCTTC. Amino acid sequence: CASSLGGGYTF.

The V and J genes are TRBV19 and TRBJ1-4; weak D call: TRBD1 (5 bases). The CDR3 totals 15 residues. The V gene's germline CDR1 is LNHDA and CDR2 SQIVND (reference sequence). Trimming stripped 6 bases from V and 5 bases from J, with 16 bases between. The CDR3 spells CASREPGRLNEKLFF. CDR3 nucleotide sequence: TGTGCCAGTAGGGAACCGGGACGTTTAAATGAAAAACTGTTTTTT.

The chain recombines TRBV6-5 with TRBJ2-5; D unclear. Trimming left V 3 bases short and J 3 bases short, with 11 bases between. This CDR3 is 14 amino acids long. From germline, CDR1 is MNHEY and CDR2 SVGAGI. The DNA for the CDR3 is TGTGCCAGCAGTTATTACTATGGAAAAGAGACCCAGTACTTC. Encoded protein: CASSYYYGKETQYF.

V is TRBV5-1 and J is TRBJ1-1, with a weak D call TRBD1 (5 bases). The CDR3 totals 14 residues. Trimming removed 4 bases at V and 4 bases at J, with 14 bases between. The germline V gene encodes CDR1 SGHRS and CDR2 YFSETQ. The CDR3 protein is CASSPTVAATEAFF. The DNA of the CDR3 is TGCGCCAGCAGCCCGACAGTCGCCGCCACTGAAGCTTTCTTT.

This chain joins TRBV7-3 and TRBJ2-1; TRBD2 aligns across 8 bases. This CDR3 has 19 amino acids. Germline-derived CDR1 and CDR2 are SGHTA and FQGTGA. The ends lost 4 bases at V and 0 bases at J; junction bases unmatched: 14. CDR3 coding DNA: TGTGCCAGCAGCTCCCCAAAGGGGACTAGTGTTAGCTCCTACAATGAGCAGTTCTTC. It translates to CASSSPKGTSVSSYNEQFF.

The chain combines TRBV20-1 with TRBJ2-1; D may correspond to TRBD1 or TRBD2 (5 bases each). With 6 bases removed from V and 5 bases from J, the gap between germline ends came to 5 bases. The CDR3 runs to 10 residues. Germline loops: CDR1 DFQATT, CDR2 SNEGSKA (reference sequence). The CDR3 coding sequence is TGCAGTGCGGGGGACAATGAGCAGTTCTTC. Residues: CSAGDNEQFF.

The CDR3 sequence: CASSLSGGGGQPQHF. CDR3 sequence (DNA): TGCGCCAGCAGCTTGTCAGGCGGCGGCGGTCAGCCCCAGCATTTT. The V and J genes are TRBV5-1 and TRBJ1-5; D gene unclear. This CDR3 has 15 residues. The germline gives CDR1 SGHRS, CDR2 YFSETQ. The V end lost 1 base, the J end lost 6 bases, and 14 bases lay between the germline ends.

The count of this clone is one. The V call is TRBV9, the J call TRBJ2-3; no clear D gene. This CDR3 is 13 amino acids long. Germline loops: CDR1 SGDLS, CDR2 YYNGEE. The V gene lost 0 bases and the J gene lost 4 bases, with 6 bases spanning the gap. CDR3 residues: CASSVEFPDTQYF. In DNA, the CDR3 is TGTGCCAGCAGCGTAGAATTCCCAGATACGCAGTATTTT.

The chain is built from TRBV5-1 and TRBJ2-5, with 9 bases aligning to TRBD1. Germline-derived CDR1 and CDR2 are SGHRS and YFSETQ. The CDR3 covers 15 residues. Unmatched junction bases numbered 11, after V lost 4 bases and J lost 7 bases. The chain's CDR3 is CASSQDRGARGTQYF. The CDR3 DNA follows: TGCGCCAGCAGCCAGGACAGGGGCGCCAGAGGGACCCAGTACTTC.

This chain connects TRBV15 to TRBJ1-1; D is undetermined. This CDR3 has 16 residues. V shed 5 bases and J shed 0 bases, with 16 bases lying between them. Per germline, CDR1 LNHNV and CDR2 YYDKDF (reference sequence). Here the CDR3 DNA reads TGTGCCACCAGCCAAACGGGGTCAGTAATGAACACTGAAGCTTTCTTT. The encoded protein is CATSQTGSVMNTEAFF.

CDR3 nucleotides: TGTGCCAGCAGCTGGTCAGGGGGAAACACCATATATTTT. Residues: CASSWSGGNTIYF. The chain employs TRBV5-6 and TRBJ1-3, with D possibly TRBD1 on 5 matching bases. Germline V gives CDR1 SGHDT, CDR2 YYEEEE. Trimming stripped 3 bases from V and 4 bases from J, with 8 bases between. CDR3 length: 13 amino acids.

The V call is TRBV7-2, the J call TRBJ1-5; tentative D call: TRBD1 (5 bases). The germline CDR1 and CDR2 sequences are SGHTA and FQGNSA. This CDR3 region has 14 residues. The V gene lost 5 bases and the J gene lost 5 bases, with 13 bases spanning the gap. CDR3 protein: CASSPGLRDQPQHF. The CDR3 region has the DNA TGTGCCAGCAGCCCAGGGTTGAGGGATCAGCCCCAGCATTTT.

This clone showed up just once. CDR3 in DNA: TGTGCCAGCAGCCTCTCGGGTATTGGGTATTCCTACGAGCAGTACTTC. Encoded protein: CASSLSGIGYSYEQYF. The chain couples TRBV5-6 to TRBJ2-7; D remains unclear. CDR3 length: 16 residues. Trimming cost V 4 bases and J 1 base, with 18 bases left between them. Germline CDR1 is SGHDT and CDR2 is YYEEEE.

The chain employs TRBV30 and TRBJ1-5; tentative D call: TRBD1 (6 bases). V was trimmed by 4 bases and J by 6 bases, leaving 16 bases between them. Germline CDR1 reads GTSNPN; CDR2 reads SVGIG (reference sequence). The CDR3 spans 14 residues. CDR3 in amino acids: CAWTGDRSSQPQHF. The CDR3 DNA is TGTGCCTGGACAGGGGATCGATCAAGTCAGCCCCAGCATTTT.

The V call is TRBV21-1, the J call TRBJ1-5; TRBD1, the table's D call, was not compared with the DNA. TRBV21-1 is deemed a pseudogene. CDR3 length equals 16 residues. The CDR3 sequence: CASSNSDRVFNQPQHF. CDR3 nucleotide sequence: TGTGCCAGCAGCAACTCTGACAGGGTGTTCAATCAGCCCCAGCATTTT.

The chain joins TRBV4-1 to TRBJ2-3, with 12 bases lining up with TRBD2. Losses at the gene ends were 2 bases for V and 0 bases for J; bases not matched to a gene: 6. This CDR3 region has 18 residues. Germline values: CDR1 MGHRA, CDR2 YSYEKL. CDR3 sequence (DNA): TGCGCCAGCAGCCAACTACGGACTAGCGGGAAAAGCACAGATACGCAGTATTTT. Translating gives CASSQLRTSGKSTDTQYF.

The chain carries TRBV30 and TRBJ2-7; the match to TRBD2 covers 7 bases. CDR1 is GTSNPN and CDR2 is SVGIG in the germline V gene (reference sequence). The trim removed 2 bases at V and 5 bases at J, leaving 6 bases unmatched. The CDR3 is 13 amino acids. The DNA for the CDR3 is TGTGCCTGGAGTCCCCGGGGGAGGGACGAGCAGTACTTC. Residues: CAWSPRGRDEQYF.

The V gene is TRBV6-5, the J gene TRBJ1-2, with D perhaps matching TRBD1 (6 bases). This CDR3 spans 12 amino acids. Germline CDR1 MNHEY, CDR2 SVGAGI. Trimming removed 6 bases from V and 8 bases from J, with 13 bases in between. The CDR3 reads CASRTGPEGYTF. The CDR3 DNA sequence: TGTGCCAGCAGAACAGGGCCAGAAGGCTACACCTTC.

The chain uses TRBV28 and TRBJ1-2; D is unresolved. Germline V gives CDR1 MDHEN, CDR2 SYDVKM. The CDR3 has 14 residues. V lost 4 bases, J lost 8 bases, and 17 bases lay in between. The CDR3 sequence: CASSSWKQVWGYTF. The CDR3, as DNA: TGTGCCAGCAGTTCATGGAAGCAGGTCTGGGGCTACACCTTC.

V usage is TRBV5-4 and J usage is TRBJ1-2; D is possibly TRBD1 (5 bases). This CDR3 is 12 amino acids long. Germline V CDR1 and CDR2: SGHNT, YYREEE (reference sequence). V lost 4 bases, J lost 4 bases, and 8 bases lay in between. CDR3 sequence (DNA): TGTGCCAGCAGCGCAGACAGCTATGGCTACACCTTC. Its translation: CASSADSYGYTF.